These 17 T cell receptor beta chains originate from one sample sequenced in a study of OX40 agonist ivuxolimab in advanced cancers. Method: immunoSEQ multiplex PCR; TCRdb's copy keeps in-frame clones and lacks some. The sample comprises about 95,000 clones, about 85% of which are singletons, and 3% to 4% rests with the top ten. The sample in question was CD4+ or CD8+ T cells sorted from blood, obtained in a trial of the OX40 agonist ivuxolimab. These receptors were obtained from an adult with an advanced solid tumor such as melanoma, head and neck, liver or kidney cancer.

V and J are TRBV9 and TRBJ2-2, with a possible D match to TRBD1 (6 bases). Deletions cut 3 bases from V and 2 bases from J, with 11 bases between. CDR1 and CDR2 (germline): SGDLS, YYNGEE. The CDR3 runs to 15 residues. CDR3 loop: CASSETGTNTGELFF. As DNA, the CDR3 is TGTGCCAGCAGCGAAACCGGGACAAACACCGGGGAGCTGTTTTTT.

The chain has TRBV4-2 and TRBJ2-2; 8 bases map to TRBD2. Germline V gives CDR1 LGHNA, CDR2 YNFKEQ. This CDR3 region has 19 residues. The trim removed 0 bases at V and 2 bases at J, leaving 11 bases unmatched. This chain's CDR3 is CASSQEWVIVAGNTGELFF. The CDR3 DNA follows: TGTGCCAGCAGCCAAGAATGGGTTATAGTAGCGGGAAACACCGGGGAGCTGTTTTTT.

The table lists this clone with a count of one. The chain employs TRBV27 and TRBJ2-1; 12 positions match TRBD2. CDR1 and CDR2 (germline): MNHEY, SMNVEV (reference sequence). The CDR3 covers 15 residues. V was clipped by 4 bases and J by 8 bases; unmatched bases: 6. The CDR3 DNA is TGTGCCAGCAGTTCCATTCTAGCGGGAGGGGATGAGCAGTTCTTC. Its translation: CASSSILAGGDEQFF.

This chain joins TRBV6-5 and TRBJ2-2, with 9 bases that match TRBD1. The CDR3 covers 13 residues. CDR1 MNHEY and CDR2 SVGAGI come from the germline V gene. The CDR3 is CATNRGPNGELFF. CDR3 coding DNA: TGTGCTACCAACAGGGGGCCGAACGGGGAGCTGTTTTTT.

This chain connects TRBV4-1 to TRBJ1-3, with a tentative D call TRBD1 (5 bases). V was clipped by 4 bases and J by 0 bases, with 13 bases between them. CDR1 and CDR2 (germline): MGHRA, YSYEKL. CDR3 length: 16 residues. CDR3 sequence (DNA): TGCGCCAGCAGCCGCAGCCGGGGCGACTCTGGAAACACCATATATTTT. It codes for CASSRSRGDSGNTIYF.

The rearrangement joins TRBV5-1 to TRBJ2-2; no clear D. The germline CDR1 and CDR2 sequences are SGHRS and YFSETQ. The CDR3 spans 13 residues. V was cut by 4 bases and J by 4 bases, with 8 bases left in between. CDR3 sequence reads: CASSQLGTGELFF. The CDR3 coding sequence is TGCGCCAGCAGCCAACTGGGCACCGGGGAGCTGTTTTTT.

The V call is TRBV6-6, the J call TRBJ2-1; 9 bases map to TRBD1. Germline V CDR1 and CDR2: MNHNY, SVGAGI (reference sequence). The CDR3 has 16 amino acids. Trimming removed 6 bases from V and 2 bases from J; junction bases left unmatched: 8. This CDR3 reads CASRSTGQGTYNEQFF. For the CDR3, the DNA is TGTGCCAGCAGGTCAACGGGACAGGGTACCTACAATGAGCAGTTCTTC.

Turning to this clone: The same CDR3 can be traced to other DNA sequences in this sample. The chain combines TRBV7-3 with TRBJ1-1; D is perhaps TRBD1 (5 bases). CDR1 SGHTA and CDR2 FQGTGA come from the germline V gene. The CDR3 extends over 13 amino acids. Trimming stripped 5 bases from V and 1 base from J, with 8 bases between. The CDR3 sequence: CASSLTGNTEAFF. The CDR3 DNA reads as TGTGCCAGCAGCCTCACAGGGAACACTGAAGCTTTCTTT.

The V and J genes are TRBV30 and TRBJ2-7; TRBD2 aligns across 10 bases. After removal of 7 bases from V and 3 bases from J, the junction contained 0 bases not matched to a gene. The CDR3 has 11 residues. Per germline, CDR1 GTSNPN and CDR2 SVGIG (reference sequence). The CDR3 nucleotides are TGTGCCTCTAGCGGGAGCTACGAGCAGTACTTC. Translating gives CASSGSYEQYF.

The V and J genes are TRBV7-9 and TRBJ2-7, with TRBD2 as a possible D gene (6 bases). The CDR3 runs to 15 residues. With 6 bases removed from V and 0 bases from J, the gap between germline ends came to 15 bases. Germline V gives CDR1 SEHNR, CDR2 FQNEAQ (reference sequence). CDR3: CASSPPGGTSYEQYF. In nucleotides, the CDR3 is TGTGCCAGCAGTCCCCCCGGGGGTACCTCCTACGAGCAGTACTTC.

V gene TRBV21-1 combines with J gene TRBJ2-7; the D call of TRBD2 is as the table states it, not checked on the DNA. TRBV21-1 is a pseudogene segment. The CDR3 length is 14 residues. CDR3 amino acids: CASSLAALSYEQYF. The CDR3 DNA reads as TGTGCCAGCAGTCTAGCGGCCCTCTCCTACGAGCAGTACTTC.

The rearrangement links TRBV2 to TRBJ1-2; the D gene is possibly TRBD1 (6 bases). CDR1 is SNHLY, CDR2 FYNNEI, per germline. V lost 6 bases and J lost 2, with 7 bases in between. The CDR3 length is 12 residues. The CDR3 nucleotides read TGTGCCAGCAGAGGACAGAACTATGGCTACACCTTC. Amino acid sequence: CASRGQNYGYTF.

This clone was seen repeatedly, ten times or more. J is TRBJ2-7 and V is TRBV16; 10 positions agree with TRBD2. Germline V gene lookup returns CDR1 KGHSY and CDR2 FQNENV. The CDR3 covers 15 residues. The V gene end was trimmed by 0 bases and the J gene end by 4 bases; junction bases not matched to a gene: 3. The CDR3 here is CASSQSIAGGYEQYF. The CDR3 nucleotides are TGTGCCAGCAGCCAATCGATAGCGGGAGGATACGAGCAGTACTTC.

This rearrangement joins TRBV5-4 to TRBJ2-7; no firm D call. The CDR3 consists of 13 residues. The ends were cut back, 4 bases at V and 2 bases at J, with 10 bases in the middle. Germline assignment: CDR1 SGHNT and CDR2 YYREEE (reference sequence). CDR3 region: CASSPSGAYEQYF. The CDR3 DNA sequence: TGTGCCAGCAGCCCCTCTGGGGCCTACGAGCAGTACTTC. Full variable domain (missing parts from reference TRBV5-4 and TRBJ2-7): ETGVTQSPTHLIKTRGQQVTLRCSSQSGHNTVSWYQQALGQGPQFIFQYYREEENGRGNFPPRFSGLQFPNYSSELNVNALELDDSALYLCASSPSGAYEQYFGPGTRLTVT.

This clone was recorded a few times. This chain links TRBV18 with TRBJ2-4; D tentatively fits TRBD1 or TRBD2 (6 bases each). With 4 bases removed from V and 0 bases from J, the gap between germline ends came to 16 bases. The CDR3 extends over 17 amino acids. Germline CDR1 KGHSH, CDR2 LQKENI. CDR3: CASSLETGLLAKNIQYF. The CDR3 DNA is TGTGCCAGCTCACTGGAGACAGGACTACTAGCCAAAAACATTCAGTACTTC.

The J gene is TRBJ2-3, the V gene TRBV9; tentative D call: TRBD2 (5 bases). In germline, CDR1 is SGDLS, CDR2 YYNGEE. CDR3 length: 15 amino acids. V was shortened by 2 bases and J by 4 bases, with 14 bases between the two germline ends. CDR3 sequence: CASSVAGGVADTQYF. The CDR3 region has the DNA TGTGCCAGCAGCGTCGCGGGTGGAGTCGCAGATACGCAGTATTTT. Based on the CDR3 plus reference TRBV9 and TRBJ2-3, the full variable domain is DSGVTQTPKHLITATGQRVTLRCSPRSGDLSVYWYQQSLDQGLQFLIQYYNGEERAKGNILERFSAQQFPDLHSELNLSSLELGDSALYFCASSVAGGVADTQYFGPGTRLTVL.

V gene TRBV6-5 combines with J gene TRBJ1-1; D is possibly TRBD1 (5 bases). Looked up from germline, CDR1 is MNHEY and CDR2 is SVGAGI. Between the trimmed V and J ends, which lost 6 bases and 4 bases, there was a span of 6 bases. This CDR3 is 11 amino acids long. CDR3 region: CASRRGTEAFF. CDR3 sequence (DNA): TGTGCCAGCAGGAGGGGCACTGAAGCTTTCTTT.